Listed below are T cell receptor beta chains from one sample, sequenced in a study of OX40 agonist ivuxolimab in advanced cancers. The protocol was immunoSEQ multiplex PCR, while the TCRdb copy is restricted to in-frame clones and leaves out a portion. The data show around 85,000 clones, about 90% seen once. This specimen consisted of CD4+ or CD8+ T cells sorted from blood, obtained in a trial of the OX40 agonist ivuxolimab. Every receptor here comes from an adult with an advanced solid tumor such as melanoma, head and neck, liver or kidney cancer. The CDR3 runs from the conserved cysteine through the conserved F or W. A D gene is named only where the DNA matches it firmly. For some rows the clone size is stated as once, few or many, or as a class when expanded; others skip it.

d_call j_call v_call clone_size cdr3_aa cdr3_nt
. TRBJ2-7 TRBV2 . CASSQGGLSTYEQYF TGTGCCAGCAGTCAAGGGGGACTATCGACCTACGAGCAGTACTTC
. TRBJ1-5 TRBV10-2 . CASSGAGINQPQHF TGCGCCAGCAGCGGCGCGGGGATCAATCAGCCCCAGCATTTT
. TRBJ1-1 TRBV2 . CATGQPNTEAFF TGTGCCACCGGACAGCCGAACACTGAAGCTTTCTTT
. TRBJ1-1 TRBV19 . CASRKQGNTEAFF TGTGCCAGTAGGAAACAGGGGAACACTGAAGCTTTCTTT
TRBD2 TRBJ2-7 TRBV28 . CASSPGTSGSYEQYF TGTGCCAGCAGCCCCGGGACTAGCGGCTCCTACGAGCAGTACTTC
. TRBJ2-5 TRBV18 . CASSPTGYQETQYF TGTGCCAGCTCACCAACCGGATACCAAGAGACCCAGTACTTC
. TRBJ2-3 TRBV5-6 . CASSLVKDTQYF TGTGCCAGCAGCTTGGTAAAGGATACGCAGTATTTT
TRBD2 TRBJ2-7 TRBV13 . CASSSFGPSGATYEQYF TGTGCCAGCAGCTCCTTCGGTCCTAGCGGGGCAACCTACGAGCAGTACTTC
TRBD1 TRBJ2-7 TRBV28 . CASGRDRGSYEQYF TGTGCCAGCGGCCGGGACAGGGGGTCCTACGAGCAGTACTTC
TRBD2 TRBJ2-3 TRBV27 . CASSFGLASDTQYF TGTGCCAGCAGTTTTGGACTAGCTTCAGATACGCAGTATTTT
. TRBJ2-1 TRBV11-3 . CASSLGTGEHNEQFF TGTGCCAGCAGCCTTGGCACGGGAGAACACAATGAGCAGTTCTTC
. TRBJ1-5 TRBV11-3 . CASSLATTEGQPQHF TGTGCCAGCAGCTTAGCGACAACGGAGGGTCAGCCCCAGCATTTT
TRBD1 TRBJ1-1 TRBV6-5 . CASSFDRVVTEAFF TGTGCCAGCAGTTTCGACAGGGTAGTCACTGAAGCTTTCTTT
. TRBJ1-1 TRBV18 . CASSPARVGAEAFF TGTGCCAGCTCACCCGCGAGGGTAGGCGCTGAAGCTTTCTTT
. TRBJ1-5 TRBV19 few CASSLSEGQPQHF TGTGCCAGTAGTCTATCAGAAGGGCAGCCCCAGCATTTT
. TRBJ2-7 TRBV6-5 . CASSSTGYEQYF TGTGCCAGCAGTTCCACAGGCTACGAGCAGTACTTC
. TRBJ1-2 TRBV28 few CASSFRVGGSGYTF TGTGCCAGCAGTTTTCGTGTCGGAGGGAGTGGCTACACCTTC